Here is one T cell receptor (beta chain) with its context. What it recognizes is unknown. TCRdb re-called the 5' RACE reads through MiXCR, storing one row per CDR3 protein. Here the sample spans under 900,000 distinct CDR3 sequences, 9% to 15% being singletons. The entry originates in a study of identical twins. Study outcomes and limitations: In cord blood, abundant beta clonotypes had fewer insertions; memory showed no trend.

Per germline, CDR1 DFQATT and CDR2 SNEGSKA (reference sequence). The CDR3 is made up of 17 amino acids. V was clipped by 5 bases and J by 5 bases; unmatched bases: 14. This same sample was also taken into another study, of yellow fever vaccine responses in identical twins.

The sample comprised PBMCs. The rearrangement links TRBV20-1 to TRBJ2-2; 10 nucleotides line up with TRBD2. This receptor was taken from a woman between 18 and 29 years old in good health. The CDR3 protein is CSARRTSGDRGTGELFF. The DNA for the CDR3 is TGCAGTGCTCGTAGGACTAGCGGAGACCGGGGGACCGGGGAGCTGTTTTTT.